This entry is about one T cell receptor beta chain. Antigen unknown. The entry originates in a study of cytomegalovirus exposure and HLA in healthy donors. CDR1 WSHSY and CDR2 SAAADI come from the germline V gene. The CDR3 is made up of 10 amino acids. V lost 2 bases to trimming and J lost 9 bases, with 2 bases between them. Only in-frame clones appear in the TCRdb table, and some are missing; sequencing was by immunoSEQ multiplex PCR. The table records more than 250,000 clones, approximately 90% of them present only once. The study's findings and limits: A classifier reportedly called cytomegalovirus status with high sensitivity and specificity.

The clonotype originates from a woman in her twenties or thirties in good health and CMV-seropositive. Sequencing used PBMCs. V usage is TRBV10-2 and J usage is TRBJ2-1, with unresolved D. The CDR3 DNA reads TGCGCCAGCAGTGAGGGTGAGCAGTTCTTC. Its translation is CASSEGEQFF.